This T cell receptor (beta chain) was found in a study of CD8+ T cells in alopecia areata. Study background: The study gave treated patients oral tofacitinib at 5 to 10 mg twice daily. Tofacitinib exposure lasted 6 to 18 months, followed by 6 months off drug. Study results and caveats: Scalp sequencing also captures normal skin's resident alphabeta T cells.

Following RNA extraction, reverse transcription yielded cDNA that acted as the sequencing template. TCRdb keeps only in-frame clones here, not all; method: immunoSEQ multiplex PCR. The sample lists roughly 100,000 clones, 86% seen once, with 8.5% to 14% in the top ten. This sample's treatment: oral pan-JAK inhibitor, 5-10 mg twice daily. Turning to this clone: Its antigen is unknown.

This TCR was sampled from a human donor with alopecia areata. The sample consisted of CD8+ T cells sorted from blood, taken between weeks 30 and 35, from a patient treated with tofacitinib.

CDR3 protein: CASSLSSSGLGGQYF. CDR3 sequence (DNA): TGTGCCAGCAGTTTATCGAGCTCGGGTCTAGGAGGGCAGTATTTT. The chain joins TRBV27 to TRBJ2-3; the D gene is possibly TRBD2 (5 bases). This CDR3 comprises 15 residues. Deletions cut 0 bases from V and 11 bases from J, with 18 bases between. CDR1 and CDR2 (germline): MNHEY, SMNVEV (reference sequence).